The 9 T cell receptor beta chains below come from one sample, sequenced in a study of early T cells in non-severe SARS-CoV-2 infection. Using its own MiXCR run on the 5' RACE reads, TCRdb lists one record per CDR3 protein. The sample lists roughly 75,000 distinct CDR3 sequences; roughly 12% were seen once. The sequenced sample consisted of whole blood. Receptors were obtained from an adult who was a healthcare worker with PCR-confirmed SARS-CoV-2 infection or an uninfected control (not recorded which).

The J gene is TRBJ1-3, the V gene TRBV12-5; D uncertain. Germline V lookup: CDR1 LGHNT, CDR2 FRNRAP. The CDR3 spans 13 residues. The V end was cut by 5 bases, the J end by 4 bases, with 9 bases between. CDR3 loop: CASGPGLGNTIYF. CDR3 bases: TGTGCTAGTGGTCCGGGCCTCGGAAACACCATATATTTT. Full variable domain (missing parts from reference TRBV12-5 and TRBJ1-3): DARVTQTPRHKVTEMGQEVTMRCQPILGHNTVFWYRQTMMQGLELLAYFRNRAPLDDSGMPKDRFSAEMPDATLATLKIQPSEPRDSAVYFCASGPGLGNTIYFGEGSWLTVV.

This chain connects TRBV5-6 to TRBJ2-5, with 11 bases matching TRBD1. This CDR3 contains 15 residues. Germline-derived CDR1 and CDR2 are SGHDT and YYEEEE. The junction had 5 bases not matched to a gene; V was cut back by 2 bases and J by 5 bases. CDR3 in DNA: TGTGCCAGCAGCTTCGGACAGGGGGCAGAGGAGACCCAGTACTTC. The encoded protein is CASSFGQGAEETQYF.

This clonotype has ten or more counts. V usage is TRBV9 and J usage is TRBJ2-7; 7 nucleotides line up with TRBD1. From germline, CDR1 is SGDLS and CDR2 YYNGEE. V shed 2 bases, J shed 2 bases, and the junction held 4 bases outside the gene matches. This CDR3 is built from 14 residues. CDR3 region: CASSVGTVAYEQYF. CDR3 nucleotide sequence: TGTGCCAGCAGCGTGGGGACAGTCGCCTACGAGCAGTACTTC.

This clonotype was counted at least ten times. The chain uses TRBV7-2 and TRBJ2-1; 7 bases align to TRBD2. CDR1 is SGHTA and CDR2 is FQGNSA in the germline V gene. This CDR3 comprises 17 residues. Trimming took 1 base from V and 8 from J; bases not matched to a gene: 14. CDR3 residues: CASSLGAGGSVGDEQFF. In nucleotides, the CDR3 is TGTGCCAGCAGCTTAGGGGCCGGGGGGAGCGTCGGCGATGAGCAGTTCTTC.

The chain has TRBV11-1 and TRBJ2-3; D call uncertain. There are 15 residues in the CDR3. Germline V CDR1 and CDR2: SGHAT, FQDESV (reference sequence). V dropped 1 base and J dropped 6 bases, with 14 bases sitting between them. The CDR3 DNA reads TGTGCCAGCAGCTTAGGTTTTGGCGATTTGGATACGCAGTATTTT. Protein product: CASSLGFGDLDTQYF.

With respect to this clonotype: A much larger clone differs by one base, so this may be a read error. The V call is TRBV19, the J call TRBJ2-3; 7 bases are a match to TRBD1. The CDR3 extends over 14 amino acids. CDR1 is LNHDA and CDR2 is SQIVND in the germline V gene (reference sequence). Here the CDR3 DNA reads TGTGCCAGTAAACCATGGACAGGCACAGATACGCAGAATTTT. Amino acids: CASKPWTGTDTQNF.

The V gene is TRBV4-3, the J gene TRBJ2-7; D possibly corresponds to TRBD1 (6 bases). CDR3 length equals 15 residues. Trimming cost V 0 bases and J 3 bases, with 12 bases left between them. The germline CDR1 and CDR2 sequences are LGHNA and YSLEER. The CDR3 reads CASSQDQSRGYEQYF. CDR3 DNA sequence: TGCGCCAGCAGCCAAGATCAATCCAGGGGCTACGAGCAGTACTTC.

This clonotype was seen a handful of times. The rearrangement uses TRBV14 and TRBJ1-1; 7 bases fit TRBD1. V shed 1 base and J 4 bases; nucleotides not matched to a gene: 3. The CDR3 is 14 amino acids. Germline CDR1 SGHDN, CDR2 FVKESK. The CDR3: CASSQVRGGTEAFF. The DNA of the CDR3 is TGTGCCAGCAGCCAAGTCAGGGGGGGCACTGAAGCTTTCTTT.

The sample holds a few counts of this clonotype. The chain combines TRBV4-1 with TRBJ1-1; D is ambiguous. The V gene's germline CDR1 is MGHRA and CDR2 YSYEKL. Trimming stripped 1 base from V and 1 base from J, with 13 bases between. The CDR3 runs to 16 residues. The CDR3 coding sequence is TGCGCCAGCAGCCAAGTCTATGGGGAGAGGAACACTGAAGCTTTCTTT. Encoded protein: CASSQVYGERNTEAFF.